The rows below give T cell receptor beta chains drawn from one sample of a study of T cell responses to AZD1222 COVID-19 vaccine. Using immunoSEQ multiplex PCR, the repertoire was profiled, and TCRdb retains in-frame clones only, with some absent. Of approximately 100,000 clones in the sample, about 89% are singletons; the top ten hold approximately 7.9%. The material was peripheral blood, obtained on day 0 of AZD1222 vaccination. All receptors derive from an adult in good health. Both conserved end residues are part of each CDR3. The order of the fields is clone size, J gene, V gene, CDR3 protein. Clone size is stated in some rows and not others, as once, few, many or a class when expanded.

size: -
J: TRBJ2-1
V: TRBV4-1
CDR3: CASSSRVSGPSLDNEQFF

size: -
J: TRBJ2-2
V: TRBV7-3
CDR3: CASSSRPNGGELFF

size: -
J: TRBJ2-1
V: TRBV7-2
CDR3: CASSFASGRKFF

size: once
J: TRBJ2-4
V: TRBV19
CDR3: CASKDGWVQGDIQYF

size: once
J: TRBJ1-1
V: TRBV4-3
CDR3: CASSQGSPGAWNTEAFF

size: few
J: TRBJ2-5
V: TRBV7-7
CDR3: CASSLGPQETQYF

size: -
J: TRBJ1-2
V: TRBV5-6
CDR3: CASSLGSGNFF

size: -
J: TRBJ1-2
V: TRBV5-1
CDR3: CASSLREDYGYTF

size: -
J: TRBJ1-1
V: TRBV29-1
CDR3: CSGGPGQGMNTEAFF

size: -
J: TRBJ1-2
V: TRBV4-1
CDR3: CASSQGIGGRGDPRSNYGYTF

size: few
J: TRBJ2-3
V: TRBV10-3
CDR3: CASRDTDTQYF

size: -
J: TRBJ1-3
V: TRBV10-3
CDR3: CASGQPPLSGNTIYF

size: -
J: TRBJ1-1
V: TRBV27
CDR3: CATSKGGTEAFF

size: -
J: TRBJ2-7
V: TRBV7-9
CDR3: CASSSQTGGYEQYF

size: -
J: TRBJ2-5
V: TRBV20-1
CDR3: CSASTGGQETQYF

size: -
J: TRBJ1-5
V: TRBV6-5
CDR3: CASRINSNQPQHF

size: -
J: TRBJ2-7
V: TRBV18
CDR3: CASSRTGTYEQYF